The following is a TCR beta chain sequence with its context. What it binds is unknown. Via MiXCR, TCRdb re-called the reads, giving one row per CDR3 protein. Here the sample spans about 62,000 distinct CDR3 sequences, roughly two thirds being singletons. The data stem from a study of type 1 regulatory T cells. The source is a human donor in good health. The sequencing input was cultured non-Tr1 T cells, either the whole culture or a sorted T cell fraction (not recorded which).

The CDR3 loop reads CASSRILAGGIAVNEQFF. The CDR3 bases are TGTGCCAGCAGCCGGATACTAGCGGGAGGCATCGCTGTCAATGAGCAGTTCTTC. The chain has TRBV7-2 and TRBJ2-1; 12 bases align to TRBD2. Germline values: CDR1 SGHTA, CDR2 FQGNSA. V lost 5 bases, J lost 6 bases, and 14 bases stayed unmatched. The CDR3 loop spans 18 amino acids.